This T cell receptor (beta chain) was retrieved from a study of control samples from healthy donors and cancer patients. Trimming took off 3 bases at V and 6 bases at J, with 15 bases between the two ends. The CDR3 consists of 15 residues. The germline CDR1 and CDR2 sequences are MNHNY and SVGAGI (reference sequence). The repertoire was sequenced with immunoSEQ multiplex PCR; TCRdb's copy has only in-frame clones and lacks some. This sample has roughly 120,000 clones, with 88% found just once. Sequencing was carried out using blood. The V and J genes are TRBV6-6 and TRBJ1-5; D perhaps matches TRBD1 (5 bases). This TCR came from an older woman in good health. CDR3 residues: CASSYRGQGSQPQHF. The CDR3 DNA follows: TGTGCCAGCAGTTATCGGGGCCAGGGCAGTCAGCCCCAGCATTTT.